The rows below give T cell receptor beta chains drawn from one sample of a study of Graves' ophthalmopathy and Graves' hyperthyroidism. In TCRdb, the multiplex PCR reads were re-called with MiXCR into one record per CDR3 protein. The table lists hundreds of thousands of distinct CDR3 sequences, roughly 21% of them singletons. Sequencing input: peripheral blood. The source of these receptors is a woman between 18 and 29 years old with stable Graves' hyperthyroidism. Both conserved end residues are part of each CDR3. D genes are given only for firm matches. Clone size is shown for a subset of rows, as once, few, many or a class of expanded clone.

>-|TRBJ1-5|TRBV12-3/TRBV12-4|-
TGTGCCAGCAGCCGCGGGGGGGCCGTGGGCAATCAGCCCCAGCATTTT
CASSRGGAVGNQPQHF
>many|TRBJ2-7|TRBV6-1|-
TGTGCCAGCACCGCCTCGAGGGGATCGGGGGAGCAGTACTTC
CASTASRGSGEQYF
>many|TRBJ2-5|TRBV11-2|-
TGTGCCAGCAGCTTAGAACGGGGGGCGGTTGAGACCCAGTACTTC
CASSLERGAVETQYF
>many|TRBJ2-7|TRBV29-1|-
TGCAGCGTAGATTTCCGGGCCTCAGGTGGCGAGCAGTACTTC
CSVDFRASGGEQYF
>few|TRBJ1-2|TRBV3-1|-
TGTGCCAGCAGCCAAGTGGCGTTGGGGCGCTATGGCTACACCTTC
CASSQVALGRYGYTF
>-|TRBJ2-5|TRBV2|TRBD2
TGTGCCAGCAGCTCGGGACTAGCGGGAGTTAACCAAGAGACCCAGTACTTC
CASSSGLAGVNQETQYF
>-|TRBJ1-6|TRBV5-1|-
TGCGCCAGCAGTAGAGGTTTCGGTTCAGCCGTGCTTGGTTCACCCCTCCACTTT
CASSRGFGSAVLGSPLHF
>many|TRBJ2-5|TRBV12-3/TRBV12-4|-
TGTGCCAGCAACTCTAGGGGAAGAGAGGAGACCCAGTACTTC
CASNSRGREETQYF
>many|TRBJ1-2|TRBV28|TRBD1
TGTGCCGGACAGGGGGCGTTTGGCTACACCTTC
CAGQGAFGYTF
>many|TRBJ1-2|TRBV4-1|-
TGCGCCAGCAGCCAAGAGGGGGTCTATGGCTACACCTTC
CASSQEGVYGYTF
>many|TRBJ1-2|TRBV27|-
TGTGCCAGCAGTCTCAACTCGGGGGCCTATGGCTACACCTTC
CASSLNSGAYGYTF
>-|TRBJ2-2|TRBV15|-
TGTGCCACCAGCAGAGGTACAGATCCCGTGCTGTTTTTT
CATSRGTDPVLFF
>many|TRBJ1-1|TRBV11-2|-
TGTGCCAGCAGCTCACTAAGCTACACTGAAGCTTTCTTT
CASSSLSYTEAFF
>-|TRBJ2-5|TRBV27|TRBD2
TGTGCCAGCAGACAAACTAGCGGGAGGGCCTTAGAGACCCAGTACTTC
CASRQTSGRALETQYF
>many|TRBJ1-1|TRBV6-1|-
TGTGCCAGCAGTGAACCCGGGGGAACAGGCACTGAAGCTTTCTTT
CASSEPGGTGTEAFF
>many|TRBJ1-2|TRBV19|-
TGTGCCAGTAGTCAAGCGCAGGCCAGGGGCTACACCTTC
CASSQAQARGYTF
>many|TRBJ1-5|TRBV7-2|TRBD1
TGTGCCAGCAGCTCTAGGACAGGTACTAATCAGCCCCAGCATTTT
CASSSRTGTNQPQHF
>many|TRBJ1-2|TRBV7-2|-
TGTGCCAGCAGCCCCGGGGGAACCGTCTATGGCTACACCTTC
CASSPGGTVYGYTF
>many|TRBJ1-1|TRBV30|-
TGTGCCTGGATTGGGGGGCTAATCACTGAAGCTTTCTTT
CAWIGGLITEAFF
>-|TRBJ2-7|TRBV28|-
TGTGCCAGCAGTTTCCTCGGGGCAGATTCTGCCTACGAGCAGTACTTC
CASSFLGADSAYEQYF
>-|TRBJ2-5|TRBV6-1|TRBD1
TGTGCCATAGCGGACAGGGTTGATCGGGAGACCCAGTACTTC
CAIADRVDRETQYF
>many|TRBJ1-2|TRBV30|-
TGTGCCTGGAGTGTTAGCCCAGCTAACTATGGCTACACCTTC
CAWSVSPANYGYTF
>many|TRBJ1-5|TRBV4-1|-
TGCGCCAGCAGCCAAGACCCCCCTGGGGGTAGCAATCAGCCCCAGCATTTT
CASSQDPPGGSNQPQHF
>-|TRBJ2-7|TRBV12-3/TRBV12-4|-
TGTGCCAGCAGCTTCCGGAGACACGCCTACGAGCAGTACTTC
CASSFRRHAYEQYF
>many|TRBJ2-7|TRBV27|-
TGTGCCAGCAGCCCCCGTAACGGCTACGAGCAGTACTTC
CASSPRNGYEQYF
>many|TRBJ1-1|TRBV4-1|-
TGCGCCAGCAGCCAAAACAGGGCGTTTGAAGCTTTCTTT
CASSQNRAFEAFF
>many|TRBJ1-1|TRBV7-2|-
TGTGCCAGCAGCTTAGCGTCAGGGGAGACTGAAGCTTTCTTT
CASSLASGETEAFF
>many|TRBJ2-7|TRBV28|-
TGTGCCAGCAGTGGGGCAAGGGACCCCGAGCAGTACTTC
CASSGARDPEQYF